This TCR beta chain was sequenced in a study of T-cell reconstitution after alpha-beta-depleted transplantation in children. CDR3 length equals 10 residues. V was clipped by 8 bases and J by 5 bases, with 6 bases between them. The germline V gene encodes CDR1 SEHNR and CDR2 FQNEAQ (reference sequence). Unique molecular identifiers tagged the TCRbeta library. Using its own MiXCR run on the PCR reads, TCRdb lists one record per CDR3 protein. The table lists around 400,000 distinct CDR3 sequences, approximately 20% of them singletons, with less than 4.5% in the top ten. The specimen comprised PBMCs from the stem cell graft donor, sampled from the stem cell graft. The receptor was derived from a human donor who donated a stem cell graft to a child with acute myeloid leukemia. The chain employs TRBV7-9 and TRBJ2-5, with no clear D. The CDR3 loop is CASPRETQYF. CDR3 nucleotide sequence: TGTGCCAGCCCCCGGGAGACCCAGTACTTC.